Listed below are T cell receptor beta chains from one sample, sequenced in a study of technical replicates of blood from a few donors. The data were produced by immunoSEQ multiplex PCR, yet TCRdb's version contains in-frame clones alone and is incomplete. The table includes about 80,000 clones, 85% to 95% detected once. What was sequenced was T cells isolated from PBMCs. The receptors shown here come from a human donor in good health. Both conserved end residues are part of each CDR3. The D gene is left open where the match is weak. Part of the rows lack a size; the others show once, few, many or a class for expanded clones.

>NA|TRBV27|NA|TRBJ1-5
CASSFTGMSNQPQHF
TGTGCCAGCAGTTTCACAGGGATGTCCAATCAGCCCCAGCATTTT
>once|TRBV5-3|NA|TRBJ1-5
CARSFNGMFLSNQPQHF
TGTGCCAGAAGCTTCAACGGGATGTTCCTTAGCAATCAGCCCCAGCATTTT
>NA|TRBV7-6|NA|TRBJ2-7
CASSLRAGKDEQYF
TGTGCCAGCAGCTTACGAGCGGGTAAGGACGAGCAGTACTTC
>once|TRBV30|NA|TRBJ1-5
CAWSGQGLPQPQHF
TGTGCCTGGTCGGGGCAGGGGCTCCCCCAGCCCCAGCATTTT
>NA|TRBV5-1|TRBD1|TRBJ2-1
CASSFTPGQPNNEQFF
TGCGCCAGCAGCTTTACGCCGGGACAGCCTAACAATGAGCAGTTCTTC
>NA|TRBV20-1|NA|TRBJ2-7
CSALDIYEQYF
TGCAGTGCTCTGGACATCTACGAGCAGTACTTC
>NA|TRBV10-3|NA|TRBJ2-3
CAISESIAGTDTQYF
TGTGCCATCAGTGAGTCGATTGCGGGCACAGATACGCAGTATTTT
>few|TRBV11-3|NA|TRBJ1-1
CASSLAPQVNTEAFF
TGTGCCAGCAGCTTAGCTCCCCAGGTGAACACTGAAGCTTTCTTT
>NA|TRBV11-2|TRBD2|TRBJ2-1
CASSVTGTTNNEQFF
TGTGCCAGCAGCGTTACCGGGACTACTAACAATGAGCAGTTCTTC
>NA|TRBV7-9|NA|TRBJ2-7
CASSLGRSYEQYF
TGTGCCAGCAGCTTAGGCCGCAGCTACGAGCAGTACTTC
>NA|TRBV5-1|NA|TRBJ1-1
CASSLPQGLKAFF
TGCGCCAGCAGCTTGCCACAGGGCCTAAAAGCTTTCTTT
>NA|TRBV5-6|NA|TRBJ2-2
CASSLGGTGELFF
TGTGCCAGCAGCTTGGGAGGTACCGGGGAGCTGTTTTTT
>NA|TRBV7-3|TRBD1|TRBJ2-2
CASSPYRDRGTGELFF
TGTGCCAGCAGCCCATACCGGGACAGGGGGACCGGGGAGCTGTTTTTT
>once|TRBV2|TRBD2|TRBJ2-2
CASSVLAGGRTGELFF
TGTGCCAGCAGTGTCCTAGCGGGAGGTCGTACCGGGGAGCTGTTTTTT
>NA|TRBV27|NA|TRBJ2-7
CASSRPGQTYEQYF
TGTGCCAGCAGTCGCCCCGGACAGACCTACGAGCAGTACTTC
>once|TRBV19|TRBD2|TRBJ2-5
CASSMGGEGLQETQYF
TGTGCCAGTAGTATGGGAGGGGAGGGCCTCCAAGAGACCCAGTACTTC
>NA|TRBV2|TRBD2|TRBJ2-4
CASSVIAGGSHF
TGTGCCAGCAGTGTTATAGCGGGGGGGTCCCACTTC
>NA|TRBV7-9|TRBD2|TRBJ2-3
CASSPGTSLGDTQYF
TGTGCCAGCAGCCCCGGGACTAGCCTAGGAGATACGCAGTATTTT
>NA|TRBV6-4|NA|TRBJ2-5
CASSEAGLQETQYF
TGTGCCAGCAGTGAGGCAGGATTACAAGAGACCCAGTACTTC
>NA|TRBV6-5|TRBD1|TRBJ1-4
CASTTGDKTNEKLFF
TGTGCCAGCACTACAGGGGACAAGACTAATGAAAAACTGTTTTTT
>NA|TRBV5-1|TRBD2|TRBJ2-1
CASSLAGLAGGNNEQFF
TGCGCCAGCAGCTTGGCGGGACTAGCGGGAGGAAACAATGAGCAGTTCTTC
>NA|TRBV4-1|NA|TRBJ2-3
CASSPLTVWDTQYF
TGCGCCAGCAGCCCTCTTACGGTATGGGATACGCAGTATTTT
>NA|TRBV10-3|NA|TRBJ2-5
CAISGLPQETQYF
TGTGCCATCAGTGGACTACCGCAAGAGACCCAGTACTTC
>NA|TRBV29-1|TRBD1|TRBJ1-2
CSALRDRGRKGYTF
TGCAGCGCCCTTCGGGACAGGGGGCGTAAAGGCTACACCTTC
>few|TRBV28|TRBD1|TRBJ1-1
CASSLGTDTEAFF
TGTGCCAGCAGTCTTGGGACAGACACTGAAGCTTTCTTT
>NA|TRBV30|TRBD2|TRBJ2-1
CAWSQVAGEGNEQFF
TGTGCCTGGAGTCAAGTAGCGGGAGAAGGTAATGAGCAGTTCTTC
>NA|TRBV4-1|NA|TRBJ1-5
CASSQGPQNQPQHF
TGCGCCAGCAGCCAAGGGCCACAGAATCAGCCCCAGCATTTT
>once|TRBV18|TRBD1|TRBJ1-3
CASSPPSQGAGNTIYF
TGTGCCAGCTCACCACCGAGTCAGGGGGCTGGAAACACCATATATTTT
>NA|TRBV5-1|NA|TRBJ2-1
CASSFTGEAYNEQFF
TGCGCCAGCAGCTTCACGGGGGAAGCCTACAATGAGCAGTTCTTC
>NA|TRBV5-1|NA|TRBJ2-3
CASSLGRTVDTDTQYF
TGCGCCAGCAGCTTGGGGCGGACAGTAGACACAGATACGCAGTATTTT
>NA|TRBV30|NA|TRBJ1-4
CAWSRGGNYSTNEKLFF
TGTGCCTGGAGTCGCGGGGGGAACTATTCAACTAATGAAAAACTGTTTTTT